Included here is one T cell receptor beta chain sequence, with context. The antigen is unknown. The CDR3 loop spans 15 amino acids. Germline lookup yields CDR1 MDHEN and CDR2 SYDVKM. Trimming stripped 2 bases from V and 6 bases from J, with 17 bases between. This entry comes from a study of OX40 agonist ivuxolimab in advanced cancers. Study-wide background: Ivuxolimab is an agonistic anti-OX40 (CD134) antibody, and patients were treated with it. Dose-escalation patients' cancers were hepatocellular carcinoma, melanoma, renal cell or head and neck cancer. Participants could have had prior anti-PD-1, anti-PD-L1 or anti-CTLA-4 therapy, and 40% had some. Overall study findings and caveats: Average numbers of expanded clones were greater in CD8+ T cells than in CD4+.

TCRdb keeps only in-frame clones here, not all; method: immunoSEQ multiplex PCR. Here the sample spans approximately 80,000 clones, about 95% being singletons. The starting material was CD4+ or CD8+ T cells sorted from blood, obtained in a trial of the OX40 agonist ivuxolimab. The chain carries TRBV28 and TRBJ2-7; D is perhaps TRBD1 or TRBD2 (5 bases each). The sequence was collected from an adult with an advanced solid tumor such as melanoma, head and neck, liver or kidney cancer. The CDR3 DNA follows: TGTGCCAGCAGTTTACAAAACGCGGCAGGGACCGAGCAGTACTTC. Amino acid sequence: CASSLQNAAGTEQYF. Variable domain in full (rest from reference TRBV28 and TRBJ2-7): DVKVTQSSRYLVKRTGEKVFLECVQDMDHENMFWYRQDPGLGLRLIYFSYDVKMKEKGDIPEGYSVSREKKERFSLILESASTNQTSMYLCASSLQNAAGTEQYFGPGTRLTVT.